The 23 T cell receptor beta chains listed next were all sequenced from one sample in a study of CD8+CD57+ T cells in acquired aplastic anemia. Both TCR beta VDJ combination and CDR3 sequence profiling were carried out. Genomic DNA was the template for this profiling. TCRdb analysed the reads with MiXCR anew, one entry per CDR3 protein. The sample has around 400,000 distinct CDR3 sequences; under 80% are singletons. The specimen was sorted CD4+, CD8+, or CD8+CD57+ T cells (not recorded which) from PBMCs. These receptors came from a human donor in good health, serving as a control.

The CDR3 DNA sequence: TGTGCCATCAGCGTTACACGGAAGCGGGAGACCCAGTACTTC. Its protein product is CAISVTRKRETQYF. V gene TRBV12-3 or TRBV12-4 combines with J gene TRBJ2-5; a possible D gene is TRBD2 (5 bases). The CDR3 spans 14 residues. V gave up 10 bases and J gave up 5 bases, with 20 bases separating them.

J is TRBJ2-7 and V is TRBV2; 7 nucleotides line up with TRBD2. V gave up 5 bases and J gave up 4 bases; unmatched junction bases: 14. This CDR3 region has 16 residues. Per the germline V gene, CDR1 is SNHLY and CDR2 is FYNNEI. The CDR3 nucleotides read TGTGCCAGCAGTCGAGCGACCGGGACTACGGGGTACGAGCAGTACTTC. Translation gives CASSRATGTTGYEQYF.

The gene calls are TRBV12-3 or TRBV12-4 and TRBJ2-2; D may match TRBD1 or TRBD2 (5 bases each). This CDR3 contains 15 residues. Trimming removed 9 bases from V and 4 bases from J, with 18 bases in between. CDR3 sequence reads: CARGGQGGITGELFF. DNA for the CDR3: TGTGCCAGGGGCGGGCAGGGTGGTATCACCGGGGAGCTGTTTTTT.

CDR3 residues: CASSREGGAEQYF. CDR3 nucleotide sequence: TGTGCCAGCAGCCGTGAAGGGGGGGCCGAGCAGTACTTC. V gene TRBV7-8 combines with J gene TRBJ2-7; D is perhaps TRBD2 (7 bases). Germline CDR1 and CDR2: SGHVS and FQNEAQ. This CDR3 comprises 13 residues. Trimming shortened V by 5 bases and J by 6 bases, and 14 bases separated the two germline ends. The variable domain in full, with the rest retrieved from reference TRBV7-8 and TRBJ2-7, is GAGVSQSPRYKVAKRGQDVALRCDPISGHVSLFWYQQALGQGPEFLTYFQNEAQLDKSGLPSDRFFAERPEGSVSTLKIQRTQQEDSAVYLCASSREGGAEQYFGPGTRLTVT.

For this clonotype: The junction differs from germline at one of its ends, possibly a read error. The CDR3 coding sequence is TGTGCTAGCAGCTTCGAACACGACCCTGAAGCTTTCTTT. Its translation: CASSFEHDPEAFF. The chain combines TRBV7-3 with TRBJ1-1, with no clear D. CDR3 size: 13 residues. Germline lookup yields CDR1 SGHTA and CDR2 FQGTGA.

This clonotype was seen ten or more times. The CDR3 spells CASSSSKRLGRGEQFF. In DNA, the CDR3 is TGTGCCAGCAGCTCATCCAAGCGGTTGGGTCGAGGAGAGCAGTTCTTC. J is TRBJ2-1 and V is TRBV7-2; D is perhaps TRBD2 (5 bases). Germline V gives CDR1 SGHTA, CDR2 FQGNSA. This CDR3 is built from 16 residues. With 4 bases removed from V and 10 bases from J, the gap between germline ends came to 23 bases. The full variable domain, in which reference TRBV7-2 and TRBJ2-1 provide the parts outside the CDR3, is GAGVSQSPSNKVTEKGKDVELRCDPISGHTALYWYRQSLGQGLEFLIYFQGNSAPDKSGLPSDRFSAERTGGSVSTLTIQRTQQEDSAVYLCASSSSKRLGRGEQFFGPGTRLTVL.

This chain links TRBV11-2 with TRBJ2-7; D is undetermined. Germline V CDR1 and CDR2: SGHAT, FQNNGV. Deletions cut 4 bases from V and 2 bases from J, with 9 bases between. This CDR3 has 13 amino acids. The CDR3 reads CASSSRTAYEQYF. The CDR3, as DNA: TGTGCCAGCAGCTCCCGGACGGCCTACGAGCAGTACTTC.

This sequence joins TRBV7-2 and TRBJ2-3; 7 nucleotides line up with TRBD2. The CDR3 loop spans 16 amino acids. The trim removed 5 bases at V and 0 bases at J, leaving 8 bases unmatched. CDR1 is SGHTA and CDR2 is FQGNSA in the germline V gene. CDR3 amino acids: CASSIGGGSSTDTQYF. For the CDR3, the DNA is TGTGCCAGCAGCATAGGCGGCGGGAGTAGCACAGATACGCAGTATTTT.

This clonotype came up many times. The chain carries TRBV6-1 and TRBJ1-2; 7 bases align to TRBD1. The CDR3 has 14 amino acids. The junction had 7 bases not matched to a gene; V was cut back by 7 bases and J by 2 bases. The germline V gene has CDR1 MNHNS and CDR2 SASEGT. CDR3 bases: TGTGCCAGCATCCTCGACAGGGACAACTATGGCTACACCTTC. It codes for CASILDRDNYGYTF.

The rearrangement links TRBV5-8 to TRBJ1-1; the D gene is possibly TRBD1 (5 bases). This CDR3 spans 14 amino acids. Germline CDR1 and CDR2: SGHTS and YDEGEE. Trimming took off 4 bases at V and 6 bases at J, with 16 bases between the two ends. The CDR3: CASSTETEGSEAFF. The CDR3 DNA reads TGTGCCAGCAGCACCGAGACAGAGGGCTCTGAAGCTTTCTTT.

This rearrangement joins TRBV20-1 to TRBJ2-7; D is possibly TRBD1 (6 bases). The length of the CDR3 is 16 residues. Germline CDR1 and CDR2: DFQATT and SNEGSKA (reference sequence). V lost 4 bases and J 2 bases, leaving 21 bases between the germline ends. CDR3 nucleotide sequence: TGCAGTGCTAACCAGGGGCAGGGGAAGGGCGCCTACGAGCAGTACTTC. It is translated as CSANQGQGKGAYEQYF.

About this clonotype: Since a much larger clone is just one base distant, this may be a read error. The V call is TRBV19, the J call TRBJ2-4; 9 positions agree with TRBD1. Per the germline V gene, CDR1 is LNHDA and CDR2 is SQIVND (reference sequence). The CDR3 contains 13 residues. V gave up 5 bases and J gave up 6 bases; unmatched junction bases: 2. The CDR3 reads CASSVDRGNIQYF. CDR3 in DNA: TGTGCCAGTAGTGTGGACAGGGGAAACATTCAGTACTTC.

In the case of this clonotype: A read error is likely, as this CDR3 ends without the conserved phenylalanine or tryptophan. The chain links TRBV2 to TRBJ1-4; the D is unclear. The germline V gene has CDR1 SNHLY and CDR2 FYNNEI. CDR3 length equals 16 residues. The CDR3 sequence: CATSRAPGPTDEKLFC. CDR3 bases: TGTGCCACCAGCAGAGCTCCCGGGCCAACTGATGAGAAACTGTTTTGT.

A remark on this clonotype: The conserved phenylalanine or tryptophan is not found at the CDR3 terminus, so this likely reflects a read error. The DNA is omitted, as the CDR3 cannot be located on it reliably, and the CDR3 follows TCRdb's listing. This chain links TRBV7-9 with TRBJ1-6; the table's D call of TRBD1 was not tested on the DNA. The CDR3 region is 13 residues in length, termini included. Per germline, CDR1 SEHNR and CDR2 FQNEAQ (reference sequence). The CDR3 protein is CASSLASPTPTQY.

In the case of this clonotype: At one of its ends the junction is not consistent with the germline gene, which may arise from a read error. The chain is built from TRBV20-1 and TRBJ1-4, with no clear D. Germline values: CDR1 DFQATT, CDR2 SNEGSKA (reference sequence). The CDR3 loop spans 12 amino acids. CDR3 in amino acids: CSASRRPEKLFF. Written as DNA, the CDR3 is TGCAGTGCGTCCCGGAGACCCGAAAAATTGTTTTTT.

V gene TRBV9 combines with J gene TRBJ2-6, with a weak D call TRBD1 (6 bases). Germline V gives CDR1 SGDLS, CDR2 YYNGEE. The CDR3 length is 20 residues. Trimming shortened V by 9 bases and J by 3 bases, and 31 bases separated the two germline ends. In DNA form, the CDR3 reads TGTGCCACCAGTGAACCCGCTACAGGGCATAGCAATCGTGGGGCCAACGTCCTGACTTTC. It is translated as CATSEPATGHSNRGANVLTF.

In its sample, this clonotype was seen once. This chain joins TRBV20-1 and TRBJ1-3; D might be TRBD1 (5 bases). This CDR3 comprises 14 residues. The V gene lost 1 base and the J gene lost 8 bases, with 15 bases spanning the gap. CDR1 is DFQATT and CDR2 is SNEGSKA in the germline V gene (reference sequence). This chain's CDR3 is CSARGLAGDDTIYF. The CDR3 region has the DNA TGCAGTGCTAGAGGGCTAGCGGGGGACGACACCATATATTTT.

This clonotype showed up just a few times. A much larger clone differs from this one at a single base, so this may be a read error. The conserved closing phenylalanine or tryptophan is absent in this CDR3, likely reflecting a read error. The V and J genes are TRBV7-9 and TRBJ1-1, with D unclear. Germline CDR1 is SEHNR and CDR2 is FQNEAQ (reference sequence). V was shortened by 1 base and J by 4 bases, with 7 bases between the two germline ends. This CDR3 comprises 13 residues. The CDR3 coding sequence is TGTGCCAGCAGCTTAGATAGGCGCACTGAAGCTTTCTCT. This codes for CASSLDRRTEAFS.

The chain has TRBV25-1 and TRBJ2-7; 7 positions match TRBD2. This CDR3 has 16 amino acids. Germline V CDR1 and CDR2: MGHDK, SYGVNS. The CDR3 is CGWTSAGGRGAGEQYF. The CDR3 DNA is TGTGGCTGGACGTCTGCTGGTGGGAGGGGCGCCGGCGAGCAGTACTTC.

The chain employs TRBV5-1 and TRBJ2-1; D perhaps matches TRBD1 (6 bases). Germline V gene data show CDR1 as SGHRS and CDR2 as YFSETQ. V was trimmed by 0 bases and J by 12 bases, leaving 16 bases between them. This CDR3 comprises 14 residues. This chain's CDR3 is CASSLEVTGNRQFF. CDR3 nucleotide sequence: TGCGCCAGCAGCTTGGAAGTGACAGGCAATAGGCAGTTCTTC.

At least ten counts were recorded for this clonotype. This chain connects TRBV20-1 to TRBJ2-1, with 15 bases fitting TRBD2. This CDR3 has 14 amino acids. Germline CDR1 is DFQATT and CDR2 is SNEGSKA (reference sequence). With 1 base clipped from V and 10 bases from J, the junction kept 2 bases outside the gene matches. The CDR3 DNA follows: TGCAGTGCTAGAGGCGGACTAGCGGGGGGGGAGCAGTTCTTC. It is translated as CSARGGLAGGEQFF.

On this clonotype itself: Sequence at one end of the junction differs from germline and may be a read error. V gene TRBV7-9 combines with J gene TRBJ1-1, with 7 bases matching TRBD1. This CDR3 spans 14 amino acids. CDR1 is SEHNR, CDR2 FQNEAQ, per germline (reference sequence). CDR3 protein: CASSPKRGRTEAIF. CDR3 DNA sequence: TGTGCCAGCAGCCCGAAAAGGGGGCGCACTGAAGCAATCTTT.

This clonotype was recorded many times. V usage is TRBV10-3 and J usage is TRBJ1-5, with no clear D. Per the germline V gene, CDR1 is ENHRY and CDR2 is SYGVKD. There are 16 residues in the CDR3. V was cut by 0 bases and J by 0 bases, with 9 bases left in between. CDR3 amino acids: CAISESNTYSNQPQHF. In DNA, the CDR3 is TGTGCCATCAGTGAGTCGAATACATATAGCAATCAGCCCCAGCATTTT.